This paragraph reports one T cell receptor (beta chain). Its specificity is not known. Primers for the PCR totalled 60 Vbeta and 13 Jbeta. Libraries were prepared by immunoSEQ multiplex PCR; TCRdb keeps only in-frame clonotypes and omits some of them. The sample lists over 60,000 clones; over 70% were seen once. The sample comes from a study of cytomegalovirus exposure and HLA in healthy donors. Study outcomes and limitations: Prior analysis indicated that the majority of TCR beta V segments exhibited productivity approximately 87% or approximately 30% of the time. The authors enumerated around 150 TCR beta chains as linked to cytomegalovirus. Compared with the roughly 670-donor mean, an Asian-associated ancestry cluster reportedly had fewer N-insertions, according to a later analysis.

The CDR3 loop spans 15 amino acids. The germline V gene encodes CDR1 SGHNT and CDR2 YYREEE (reference sequence). V lost 0 bases to trimming and J lost 2 bases; unmatched junction nucleotides: 5. The TCR comes from a man aged 70-80 years in good health and CMV-seronegative. The sequenced sample consisted of PBMCs. The rearrangement links TRBV5-4 to TRBJ2-7, with 7 bases lining up with TRBD2. The CDR3 bases are TGTGCCAGCAGCTTGGGTCTAGCGGACACCTACGAGCAGTACTTC. This codes for CASSLGLADTYEQYF.